This TCR beta chain was recovered during a study of glioma-infiltrating T cells. For the study at large: Before surgery, glioma patients received dexamethasone for at most six days.

Study findings and constraints: Only very few CDR3 sequences appeared in both tissue and blood.

Using RNA template, CDR3s of TCR alpha and beta were amplified with iRepertoire arm-PCR. MiXCR, run by TCRdb on the multiplex PCR reads, gives a single entry per CDR3 protein. This table holds a few hundred thousand distinct CDR3 sequences, more than 35% found once. Of note for this clonotype: What it binds is unknown.

Per the germline V gene, CDR1 is SEHNR and CDR2 is FQNEAQ (reference sequence). This CDR3 is 15 amino acids long. The germline V and J ends were trimmed by 5 bases and 4 bases, with 15 bases remaining between them. This chain links TRBV7-9 with TRBJ2-1; D may be TRBD1 (6 bases). This receptor was obtained from a human donor with low-grade glioma or glioblastoma, undergoing nonglioma brain surgery, or in good health (not recorded which). The sequenced material came from glioma tissue, nonneoplastic brain tissue, or PBMCs (not recorded which). In nucleotides, the CDR3 is TGTGCCAGCAGCCCGCAACAGGGCCAGTACAATGAGCAGTTCTTC. This sequence encodes CASSPQQGQYNEQFF.